This paragraph covers one T cell receptor (beta chain) sequence. These data are taken from a study of blood T cell repertoires in COVID-19. At the level of the study: T cells, B-cell-depleted T cells, or PBMCs supplied cDNA or gDNA.

Repertoires were generated with immunoSEQ multiplex PCR, while TCRdb's copy carries only in-frame clones and drops some. The sample lists hundreds of thousands of clones, around 87% seen once, with about 1.5% in the top ten. Those enrolled, adults aged roughly 18 to 90 years, came from some 25 US areas. In assigning cohorts, the study relied on participant-reported clinical history. Two consecutive negative NP/OP PCR tests, clearance, or resolved symptoms defined Cohort 3 recovery. V gave up 0 bases and J gave up 7 bases, with 16 bases separating them. Germline CDR1 SGHVS, CDR2 FNYEAQ. This CDR3 has 15 residues.

Sequencing was done on a sample of PBMCs or T cells enriched from blood (not recorded which). The clonotype was recovered from a woman in her fifties or sixties who had recovered from COVID-19. The chain recombines TRBV7-6 with TRBJ2-7; the D gene is possibly TRBD1 (6 bases). CDR3 sequence (DNA): TGTGCCAGCAGCTTAGCCGCGGACAGTCCGCGAGAGCAGTACTTC. Translated, it gives CASSLAADSPREQYF.